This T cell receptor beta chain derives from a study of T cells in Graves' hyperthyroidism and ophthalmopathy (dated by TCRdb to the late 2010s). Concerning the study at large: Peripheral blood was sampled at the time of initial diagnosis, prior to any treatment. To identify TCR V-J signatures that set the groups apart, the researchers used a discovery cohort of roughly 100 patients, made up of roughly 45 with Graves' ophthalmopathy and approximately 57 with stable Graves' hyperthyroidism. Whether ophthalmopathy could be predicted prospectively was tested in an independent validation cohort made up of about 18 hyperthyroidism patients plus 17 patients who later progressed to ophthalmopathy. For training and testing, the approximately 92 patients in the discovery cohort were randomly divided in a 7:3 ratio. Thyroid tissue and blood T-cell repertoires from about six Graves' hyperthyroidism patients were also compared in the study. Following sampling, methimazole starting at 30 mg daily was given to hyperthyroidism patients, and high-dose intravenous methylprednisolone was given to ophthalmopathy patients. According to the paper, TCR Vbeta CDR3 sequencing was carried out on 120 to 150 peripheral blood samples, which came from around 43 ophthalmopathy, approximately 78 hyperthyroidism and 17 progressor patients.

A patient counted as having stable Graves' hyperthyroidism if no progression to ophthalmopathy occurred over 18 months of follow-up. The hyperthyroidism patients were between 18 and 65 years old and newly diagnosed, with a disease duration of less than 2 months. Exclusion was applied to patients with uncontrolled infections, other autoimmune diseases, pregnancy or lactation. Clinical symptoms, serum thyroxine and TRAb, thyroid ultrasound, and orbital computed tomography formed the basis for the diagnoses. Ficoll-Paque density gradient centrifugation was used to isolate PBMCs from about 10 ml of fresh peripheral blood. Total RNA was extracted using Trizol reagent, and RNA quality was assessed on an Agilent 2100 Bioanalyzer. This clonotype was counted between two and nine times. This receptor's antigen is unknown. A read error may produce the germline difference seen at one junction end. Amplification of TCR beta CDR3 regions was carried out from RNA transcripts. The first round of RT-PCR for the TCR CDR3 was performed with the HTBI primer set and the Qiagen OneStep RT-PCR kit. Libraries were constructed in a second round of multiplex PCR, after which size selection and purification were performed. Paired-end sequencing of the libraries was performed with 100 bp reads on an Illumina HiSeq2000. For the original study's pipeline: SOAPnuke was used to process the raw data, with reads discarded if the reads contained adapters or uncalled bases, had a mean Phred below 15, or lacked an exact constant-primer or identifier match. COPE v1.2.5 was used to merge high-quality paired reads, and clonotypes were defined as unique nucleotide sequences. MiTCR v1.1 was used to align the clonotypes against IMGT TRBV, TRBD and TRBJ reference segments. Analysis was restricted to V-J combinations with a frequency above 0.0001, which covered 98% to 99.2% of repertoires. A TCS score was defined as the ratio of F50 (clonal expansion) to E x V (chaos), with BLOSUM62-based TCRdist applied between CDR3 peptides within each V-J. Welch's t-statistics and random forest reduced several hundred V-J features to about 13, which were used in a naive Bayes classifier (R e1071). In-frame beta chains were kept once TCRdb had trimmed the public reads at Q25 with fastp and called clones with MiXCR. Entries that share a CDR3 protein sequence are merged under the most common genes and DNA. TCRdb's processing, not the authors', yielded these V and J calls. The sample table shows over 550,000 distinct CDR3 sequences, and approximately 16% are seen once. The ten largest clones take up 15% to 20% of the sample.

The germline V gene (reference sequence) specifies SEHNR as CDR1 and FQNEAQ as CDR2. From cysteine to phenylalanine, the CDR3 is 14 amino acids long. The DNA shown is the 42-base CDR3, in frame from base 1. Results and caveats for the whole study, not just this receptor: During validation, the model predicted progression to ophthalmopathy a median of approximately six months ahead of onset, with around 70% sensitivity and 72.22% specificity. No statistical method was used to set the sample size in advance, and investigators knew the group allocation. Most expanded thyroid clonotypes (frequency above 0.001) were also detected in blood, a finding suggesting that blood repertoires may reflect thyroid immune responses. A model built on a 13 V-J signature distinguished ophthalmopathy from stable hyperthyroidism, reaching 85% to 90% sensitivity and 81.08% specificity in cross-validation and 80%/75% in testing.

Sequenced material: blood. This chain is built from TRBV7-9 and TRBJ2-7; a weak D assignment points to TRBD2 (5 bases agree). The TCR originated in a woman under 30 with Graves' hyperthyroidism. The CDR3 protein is CANSLARRSNRQYF. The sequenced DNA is TGTGCCAACAGCTTAGCGCGTAGAAGCAATCGGCAGTACTTC.